The 31 T cell receptor beta chains below come from one sample, sequenced in a study of beta chain features in type 1 diabetes. TCRB transcripts that were expressed got sequenced, as all of the isolated RNA had been reverse transcribed. The protocol was immunoSEQ multiplex PCR, while the TCRdb copy is restricted to in-frame clones and leaves out a portion. The sample has more than 95,000 clones, around a sixth seen once. Study results and caveats: TCRB CDR3s from Type 1 diabetes patients were moderately but significantly shorter in all four CD4+ subsets.

Their cognate antigens are unknown. Sequencing input: central memory CD4+ T cells from blood. Receptors were obtained from a man aged 18-30 years with type 1 diabetes.

This clone was counted a few times. The J gene is TRBJ2-5, the V gene TRBV7-3; unclear D gene. Trimming took off 5 bases at V and 2 bases at J, with 15 bases between the two ends. CDR3 length: 15 amino acids. Looked up from germline, CDR1 is SGHTA and CDR2 is FQGTGA. CDR3 in amino acids: CASSPRTIRQETQYF. CDR3 nucleotide sequence: TGTGCCAGCAGCCCTAGAACTATTAGGCAAGAGACCCAGTACTTC.

In its sample, this clone was seen a few times. J is TRBJ1-4 and V is TRBV5-1, with D possibly TRBD1 on 6 matching bases. Germline V gene data show CDR1 as SGHRS and CDR2 as YFSETQ. CDR3 length: 14 residues. The V end was cut by 2 bases, the J end by 8 bases, with 13 bases between. The CDR3 is CASSLQPGEEKLFF. The CDR3 DNA reads as TGCGCCAGCAGCTTACAGCCAGGGGAAGAAAAACTGTTTTTT.

This clone was detected only a few times. V usage is TRBV29-1 and J usage is TRBJ2-3; possible D gene TRBD1, 6 bases. V was cut by 4 bases and J by 3 bases, with 23 bases left in between. From germline, CDR1 is SQVTM and CDR2 ANQGSEA. This CDR3 has 17 amino acids. The CDR3 nucleotides read TGCAGCGTTGTTGAGCCTAAAAGGGGTAGGGGGACAGATACGCAGTATTTT. This encodes CSVVEPKRGRGTDTQYF.

This clone has more than one count but fewer than ten. The DNA for the CDR3 is TGTGCCACCAGCAGAGGGGACAGCCATCCCACAGATACGCAGTATTTT. This gives the protein CATSRGDSHPTDTQYF. The rearrangement links TRBV15 to TRBJ2-3, with 7 bases that match TRBD1. The germline gives CDR1 LNHNV, CDR2 YYDKDF (reference sequence). The V and J ends lost 1 base and 2 bases, in that order; junction bases with no gene match: 6. The CDR3 covers 16 residues.

V usage is TRBV9 and J usage is TRBJ2-7; weak D call: TRBD2 (6 bases). Deletions cut 0 bases from V and 7 bases from J, with 14 bases between. The CDR3 runs to 14 residues. CDR1 is SGDLS, CDR2 YYNGEE, per germline. DNA of the CDR3: TGTGCCAGCAGCGTAGATTGGAGGGCGGGGGAGCAGTACTTC. Translation: CASSVDWRAGEQYF.

The rearrangement joins TRBV5-4 to TRBJ2-3; D gene unclear. Trimming left V 3 bases short and J 2 bases short, with 13 bases between. Germline CDR1 is SGHNT and CDR2 is YYREEE (reference sequence). This CDR3 contains 15 residues. The CDR3 DNA follows: TGTGCCAGCAGCTCCAAAGAGAGAACCACAGATACGCAGTATTTT. It translates to CASSSKERTTDTQYF.

The chain couples TRBV4-3 to TRBJ2-5, with a possible D match to TRBD1 (6 bases). The CDR3 runs to 16 residues. Trimming stripped 4 bases from V and 4 bases from J, with 19 bases between. CDR1 and CDR2 from the germline V gene are LGHNA and YSLEER. The CDR3 loop is CASSPKLKQGTETQYF. The CDR3 nucleotides are TGCGCCAGCAGCCCTAAACTAAAACAGGGCACAGAGACCCAGTACTTC.

J is TRBJ2-1 and V is TRBV7-9, with 9 bases lining up with TRBD2. CDR3 length: 17 amino acids. The V segment lost 5 bases and the J segment 6 bases; nucleotides outside the gene matches: 14. CDR1 SEHNR and CDR2 FQNEAQ come from the germline V gene (reference sequence). The CDR3 protein is CASSPGWPSGVTNEQFF. In DNA form, the CDR3 reads TGTGCCAGCAGCCCCGGGTGGCCTAGCGGGGTCACCAATGAGCAGTTCTTC.

This clone was counted between two and nine times. The genes are TRBV28 and TRBJ1-5; a possible D gene is TRBD1 (6 bases). Germline-derived CDR1 and CDR2 are MDHEN and SYDVKM. Trimming shortened V by 2 bases and J by 7 bases, and 15 bases separated the two germline ends. CDR3 length equals 15 residues. As DNA, the CDR3 is TGTGCCAGCAGTTTACCAACAGGGAGGTGGCAGCCCCAGCATTTT. Its protein product is CASSLPTGRWQPQHF.

V is TRBV30 and J is TRBJ1-2, with D maybe TRBD1 (5 bases). V lost 2 bases and J lost 13, with 20 bases in between. The germline CDR1 and CDR2 sequences are GTSNPN and SVGIG (reference sequence). The CDR3 runs to 13 residues. CDR3 in DNA: TGTGCCTGGAGTCCCCAGTGGGGGTCCGCTGTCACCTTC. Protein product: CAWSPQWGSAVTF. Together with reference TRBV30 and TRBJ1-2, the CDR3 gives the full variable domain: SQTIHQWPATLVQPVGSPLSLECTVEGTSNPNLYWYRQAAGRGLQLLFYSVGIGQISSEVPQNLSASRPQDRQFILSSKKLLLSDSGFYLCAWSPQWGSAVTFGSGTRLTVV.

This sequence joins TRBV7-2 and TRBJ2-7; D gene ambiguous. The CDR3 loop spans 13 amino acids. Deletions cut 4 bases from V and 7 bases from J, with 14 bases between. The V gene's germline CDR1 is SGHTA and CDR2 FQGNSA. CDR3 sequence (DNA): TGTGCCAGCAGCTCAAACCCGGTCGGGGAGCAGTACTTC. It is translated as CASSSNPVGEQYF.

This clone was picked up a small number of times. This rearrangement joins TRBV5-1 to TRBJ2-2; D gene uncertain. The V gene lost 5 bases and the J gene lost 10 bases, with 15 bases spanning the gap. CDR1 SGHRS and CDR2 YFSETQ come from the germline V gene. The CDR3 has 13 residues. The CDR3 DNA sequence: TGCGCCAGCAGAAGGGCCCTGACGGAGGAGCTGTTTTTT. It codes for CASRRALTEELFF.

This clone came up many times. In the same sample, other DNA sequences code for this CDR3. The chain employs TRBV6-1 and TRBJ2-2, with D possibly TRBD1 on 5 matching bases. Per germline, CDR1 MNHNS and CDR2 SASEGT. This CDR3 has 13 amino acids. Trimming removed 6 bases from V and 2 bases from J, with 7 bases in between. Here the CDR3 DNA reads TGTGCCAGCAGGCAGGGTAACACCGGGGAGCTGTTTTTT. Protein sequence: CASRQGNTGELFF.

This clone was seen more than once but under ten times. The CDR3 protein is CASSLSQGGALQYF. Written as DNA, the CDR3 is TGTGCCAGCAGCTTATCGCAGGGCGGGGCCCTGCAGTACTTC. The chain combines TRBV7-3 with TRBJ2-7; maybe TRBD2 (6 bases). This CDR3 is 14 amino acids long. Germline V gene sequence: CDR1 SGHTA, CDR2 FQGTGA. Deletions cut 2 bases from V and 9 bases from J, with 17 bases between.

This clone was recorded many times. The CDR3 reads CASTEGLNNSPLHF. CDR3 sequence (DNA): TGTGCCAGCACCGAAGGCCTAAATAATTCACCCCTCCACTTT. This rearrangement joins TRBV7-9 to TRBJ1-6; D ambiguous. There are 14 residues in the CDR3. Per the germline V gene, CDR1 is SEHNR and CDR2 is FQNEAQ (reference sequence). V lost 7 bases, J lost 5 bases, and 12 bases lay in between.

The chain combines TRBV28 with TRBJ1-5, with D perhaps matching TRBD1 (6 bases). Germline CDR1 is MDHEN and CDR2 is SYDVKM. Deletions cut 11 bases from V and 1 base from J, with 21 bases between. CDR3 length: 16 residues. The CDR3 loop reads CAGRGRGSRSNQPQHF. CDR3 bases: TGTGCCGGAAGAGGGAGGGGGAGTAGGAGCAATCAGCCCCAGCATTTT.

In this sample, this clone turned up a few times. The chain links TRBV29-1 to TRBJ2-3; D possibly corresponds to TRBD1 (6 bases). V lost 7 bases, J lost 4 bases, and 18 bases lay in between. The CDR3 loop spans 14 amino acids. Per germline, CDR1 SQVTM and CDR2 ANQGSEA. CDR3 residues: CSARTEWTADTQYF. CDR3 nucleotides: TGCAGCGCCCGGACAGAATGGACCGCAGATACGCAGTATTTT.

The V and J genes are TRBV11-3 and TRBJ2-1, with a weak D call TRBD2 (6 bases). Germline V CDR1 and CDR2: SGHNT, YENEEA. V lost 1 base and J lost 5, with 12 bases in between. CDR3 length: 15 amino acids. As DNA, the CDR3 is TGTGCCAGCAGCTTAGGGGTTAGCGGTAACAATGAGCAGTTCTTC. Translated, it gives CASSLGVSGNNEQFF.

V and J are TRBV11-2 and TRBJ2-1; perhaps TRBD2 as D (5 bases). Trimming removed 4 bases at V and 0 bases at J, with 13 bases between. The germline gives CDR1 SGHAT, CDR2 FQNNGV. The length of the CDR3 is 16 residues. CDR3 sequence reads: CASSSQEAVSYNEQFF. In DNA form, the CDR3 reads TGTGCCAGCAGCTCCCAGGAGGCCGTCTCCTACAATGAGCAGTTCTTC.

The J gene is TRBJ1-5, the V gene TRBV6-5, with TRBD1 matching 9 bases. The ends lost 6 bases at V and 7 bases at J; junction bases unmatched: 7. The CDR3 consists of 14 residues. CDR1 and CDR2 (germline): MNHEY, SVGAGI. This CDR3 is CASRKTGGGQPQHF. The CDR3 DNA is TGTGCCAGCAGAAAGACAGGGGGAGGGCAGCCCCAGCATTTT.

The genes are TRBV30 and TRBJ1-6, with D perhaps matching TRBD1 (6 bases). The V end lost 3 bases, the J end lost 7 bases, and 10 bases lay between the germline ends. The germline V gene has CDR1 GTSNPN and CDR2 SVGIG (reference sequence). The CDR3 consists of 13 residues. CDR3 sequence (DNA): TGTGCCTGGAGCCGGGACACCAATTCACCCCTCCACTTT. Translation gives CAWSRDTNSPLHF.

Ten or more counts support this clone. The chain combines TRBV7-2 with TRBJ2-1; TRBD2 might be the D (5 bases). The ends were cut back, 8 bases at V and 6 bases at J, with 11 bases in the middle. The CDR3 totals 12 residues. CDR1 and CDR2 (germline): SGHTA, FQGNSA. The CDR3 DNA is TGTGCCAGCGGAAGGCTAGCCAATGAGCAGTTCTTC. This encodes CASGRLANEQFF. Using reference TRBV7-2 and TRBJ2-1 for the parts outside the CDR3, the full variable domain is GAGVSQSPSNKVTEKGKDVELRCDPISGHTALYWYRQSLGQGLEFLIYFQGNSAPDKSGLPSDRFSAERTGGSVSTLTIQRTQQEDSAVYLCASGRLANEQFFGPGTRLTVL.

This chain joins TRBV4-3 and TRBJ2-1, with a tentative D call TRBD1 (7 bases). Per germline, CDR1 LGHNA and CDR2 YSLEER. The CDR3 has 14 amino acids. V was cut by 6 bases and J by 4 bases, with 13 bases left in between. The DNA for the CDR3 is TGCGCCAGCAGTCGCGGGACAGCATACAATGAGCAGTTCTTC. Encoded protein: CASSRGTAYNEQFF.

As for this clone: This same CDR3 is encoded by further DNA sequences in the sample. CDR3: CASSRDYQSTDTQYF. Here the CDR3 DNA reads TGTGCCAGCAGCAGGGACTACCAAAGCACAGATACGCAGTATTTT. The chain carries TRBV2 and TRBJ2-3; 7 nucleotides agree with TRBD2. The V and J ends lost 6 bases and 0 bases, in that order; junction bases with no gene match: 6. Germline V lookup: CDR1 SNHLY, CDR2 FYNNEI. The CDR3 is 15 residues long.

The table lists this clone with a few counts. The V call is TRBV7-3, the J call TRBJ2-1; no firm D call. Germline CDR1 and CDR2: SGHTA and FQGTGA. V gave up 6 bases and J gave up 3 bases, with 12 bases separating them. The CDR3 runs 14 residues. CDR3 nucleotides: TGTGCCAGCAGTCCGACGCCCGACTACAATGAGCAGTTCTTC. It specifies CASSPTPDYNEQFF.

This sequence joins TRBV7-2 and TRBJ2-3; either TRBD1 or TRBD2 may supply D (5 bases each). Trimming left V 4 bases short and J 6 bases short, with 14 bases between. Looked up from germline, CDR1 is SGHTA and CDR2 is FQGNSA. The CDR3 is made up of 14 amino acids. CDR3 residues: CASSSGGGEDTQYF. In DNA form, the CDR3 reads TGTGCCAGCAGCTCGGGTGGGGGAGAGGATACGCAGTATTTT.

This clone turned up a few times. V and J are TRBV4-1 and TRBJ1-5, with 7 nucleotides matching TRBD1. CDR1 is MGHRA, CDR2 YSYEKL, per germline. The CDR3 consists of 17 residues. Germline trimming cut 0 bases from V and 3 bases from J; bases unmatched to any gene: 8. CDR3 sequence (DNA): TGCGCCAGCAGCCAAGATGGGGGCAGGGGGGACAATCAGCCCCAGCATTTT. Protein sequence: CASSQDGGRGDNQPQHF.

The CDR3 nucleotides are TGTGCCAGCAGCGTAACCCCAGACAGAGATCAGCCCCAGCATTTT. Translation gives CASSVTPDRDQPQHF. The chain joins TRBV9 to TRBJ1-5; a possible D gene is TRBD1 (5 bases). V lost 1 base and J 5 bases, leaving 13 bases between the germline ends. The CDR3 has 15 residues. The germline V gene has CDR1 SGDLS and CDR2 YYNGEE.

This clone was observed a handful of times. This chain connects TRBV5-1 to TRBJ2-3; TRBD2 matches at 8 bases. The trim removed 4 bases at V and 2 bases at J, leaving 9 bases unmatched. Per germline, CDR1 SGHRS and CDR2 YFSETQ. This CDR3 spans 16 amino acids. As DNA, the CDR3 is TGCGCCAGCAGCCCGGGTAGCGGGGCTATCACAGATACGCAGTATTTT. This encodes CASSPGSGAITDTQYF.

This clone occurred a few times. The J gene is TRBJ2-7, the V gene TRBV6-1, with D possibly matching TRBD2 (5 bases). The CDR3 runs 14 residues. Germline V lookup: CDR1 MNHNS, CDR2 SASEGT. V lost 7 bases to trimming and J lost 0 bases, with 13 bases between them. The CDR3 here is CASKRSDYSYEQYF. CDR3 DNA sequence: TGTGCCAGCAAGAGGAGCGACTACTCCTACGAGCAGTACTTC.

This sequence joins TRBV7-9 and TRBJ2-7; D not resolved. The germline V gene has CDR1 SEHNR and CDR2 FQNEAQ (reference sequence). V shed 3 bases and J shed 1 base, with 16 bases lying between them. The CDR3 length is 16 residues. The CDR3, as DNA: TGTGCCAGCAGCTTTTCCGGTCTTAGCCCGTCCTACGAGCAGTACTTC. Translation gives CASSFSGLSPSYEQYF.